This TCR beta chain was identified in a study of metastatic and nonmetastatic thyroid tumors. Study-wide context: Comparison of repertoires was carried out across blood and tumor or nodule tissue from malignant and benign thyroid patients.

Trimming removed 5 bases from V and 8 bases from J; junction bases left unmatched: 15. From germline, CDR1 is LGHNA and CDR2 YNFKEQ. The CDR3 has 17 residues. In the source study's methods: Between-group CDR3 differences, defined by clinicopathological status, yielded a distant-metastasis classifier for papillary thyroid cancer. TCRdb reassembled clones from the PCR reads with MiXCR. These V and J calls are TCRdb output, not the study's own analysis. The sample yields about 34,000 clones, roughly 15% seen once. Study-level points and caveats: Significantly greater TCR beta diversity was reportedly found in malignant thyroid tumors than in benign nodules (in blood and tumor).

Patients had received no treatment of any kind before thyroid surgery. This clone was detected ten times or more. Antigen specificity is unknown. The sequence was obtained from a female donor with papillary thyroid cancer or a benign thyroid nodule (not recorded which). Some clones in this sample may be carry-over from other donors' samples. The rearrangement joins TRBV4-2 to TRBJ1-4; 9 nucleotides match TRBD1. Sequences were obtained from blood. The CDR3 bases are TGTGCCAGCAGCAGGGGGGGACAGGGCTCGTCCCTCGAAAAACTGTTTTTT. This gives the protein CASSRGGQGSSLEKLFF.